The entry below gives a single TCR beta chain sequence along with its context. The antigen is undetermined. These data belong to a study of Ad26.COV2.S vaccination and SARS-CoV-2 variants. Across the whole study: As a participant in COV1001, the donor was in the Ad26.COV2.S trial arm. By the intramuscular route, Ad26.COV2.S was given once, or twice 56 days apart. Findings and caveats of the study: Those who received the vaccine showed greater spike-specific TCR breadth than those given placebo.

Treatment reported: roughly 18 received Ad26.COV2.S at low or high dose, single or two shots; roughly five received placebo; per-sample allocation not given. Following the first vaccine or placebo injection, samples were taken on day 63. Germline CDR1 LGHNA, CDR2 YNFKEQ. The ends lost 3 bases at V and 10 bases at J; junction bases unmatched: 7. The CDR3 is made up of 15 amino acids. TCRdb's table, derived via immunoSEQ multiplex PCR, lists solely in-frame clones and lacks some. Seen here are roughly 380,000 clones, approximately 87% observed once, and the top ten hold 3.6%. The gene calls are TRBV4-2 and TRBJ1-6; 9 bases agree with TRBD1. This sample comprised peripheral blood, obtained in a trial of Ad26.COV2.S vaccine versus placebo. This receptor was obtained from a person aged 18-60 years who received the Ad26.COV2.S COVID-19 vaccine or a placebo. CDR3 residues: CASSQDRGWNSPLHF. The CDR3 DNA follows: TGTGCCAGCAGCCAGGACAGGGGCTGGAACTCACCCCTCCACTTT.